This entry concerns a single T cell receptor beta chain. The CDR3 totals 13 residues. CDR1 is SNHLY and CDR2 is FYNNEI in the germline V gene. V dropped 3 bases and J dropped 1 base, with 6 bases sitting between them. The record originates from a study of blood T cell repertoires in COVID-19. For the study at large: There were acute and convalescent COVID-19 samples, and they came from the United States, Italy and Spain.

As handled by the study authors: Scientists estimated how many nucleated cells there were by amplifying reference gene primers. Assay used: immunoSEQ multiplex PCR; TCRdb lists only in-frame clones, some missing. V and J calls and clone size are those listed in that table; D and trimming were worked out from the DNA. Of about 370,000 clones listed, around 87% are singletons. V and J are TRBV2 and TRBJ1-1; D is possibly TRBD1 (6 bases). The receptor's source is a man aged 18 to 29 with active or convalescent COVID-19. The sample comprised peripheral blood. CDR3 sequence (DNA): TGTGCCAGCAGTGAGGACAGGAACACTGAAGCTTTCTTT. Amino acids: CASSEDRNTEAFF.